This T cell receptor beta chain was observed in a study of human T cells and chemical hapten exposure. Turning to the study itself: Recorded diagnoses among the mostly female patients were alopecia areata, totalis or universalis.

Whole-study findings and limits: Sensitizing with DPC caused no change in TCRs above 1 in 1000 frequency.

At least ten counts were recorded for this clonotype. What it recognizes is unknown. CDR1 is SQVTM, CDR2 ANQGSEA, per germline. Trimming removed 3 bases from V and 2 bases from J, with 17 bases in between. CDR3 length equals 15 residues. Each CDR3 protein is one row after TCRdb ran MiXCR on the RACE reads. The table includes 100,000 to 150,000 distinct CDR3 sequences, 12% to 15% detected once. Time point meaning: patch test 1, 2 weeks after DPC sensitization. Treatment defined: therapeutic diphenylcyclopropenone sensitization with weekly scalp DPC. This receptor was obtained from a man younger than 35 with alopecia areata. Some clones in this sample may be carry-over from other donors' samples. The sample was whole blood, taken in connection with sensitization to the hapten diphenylcyclopropenone (DPC). The chain is built from TRBV29-1 and TRBJ2-7; D perhaps matches TRBD1 (5 bases). CDR3 sequence reads: CSVEGSTDPPYEQYF. CDR3 nucleotide sequence: TGCAGCGTTGAGGGTTCGACAGACCCTCCCTACGAGCAGTACTTC.